Described below is a single T cell receptor (beta chain) sequence and its context. Sequenced by immunoSEQ multiplex PCR; TCRdb stores in-frame clones only, minus some. Of more than 90,000 clones in the sample, under 85% were seen once. This sample was included in a study of OX40 agonist ivuxolimab in advanced cancers. Study information: At doses from 0.01 to 10 mg/kg, patients were given intravenous ivuxolimab every 2 weeks. Age averaged around 54 years (range roughly 20 to 90), and 82.7% were male.

CDR3 length: 15 amino acids. V dropped 5 bases and J dropped 6; count of bases not matched to a gene: 7. Germline V CDR1 and CDR2: MGHRA, YSYEKL. The sequence was obtained from an adult with an advanced solid tumor such as melanoma, head and neck, liver or kidney cancer. The sample was CD4+ or CD8+ T cells sorted from blood, taken in a trial of the OX40 agonist ivuxolimab. The chain is built from TRBV4-1 and TRBJ1-2; TRBD1 matches at 12 bases. CDR3 protein: CASSLGTGGDNGYTF. The CDR3, as DNA: TGCGCCAGCAGCTTGGGGACAGGGGGCGATAATGGCTACACCTTC.